The clone carrying this TCR beta chain has a handful of counts. This CDR3 has 14 residues. CDR1 and CDR2 from the germline V gene are SGDLS and YYNGEE. J lost 3 bases, V lost 2 bases, and 4 bases had no gene match. Amplification targeted TCR beta CDR3 regions from RNA transcripts. When the TCR CDR3 underwent first-round RT-PCR, the HTBI primer set was used. TCRdb itself ran the multiplex PCR reads through MiXCR, one entry per CDR3 protein. The sample carries about 640,000 distinct CDR3 sequences, more than 20% recorded once. Out of 10 ml of fresh peripheral blood came the PBMCs. The data belong to a study of T cells in Graves' hyperthyroidism and ophthalmopathy.

The V call is TRBV9, the J call TRBJ2-7, with 8 nucleotides matching TRBD2. The sequenced material came from blood. The clonotype comes from a man aged 30 to 39 with Graves' ophthalmopathy. Here the CDR3 DNA reads TGTGCCAGCAGCGTCGGGGGGGCGGGCTACGAGCAGTACTTC. The encoded protein is CASSVGGAGYEQYF.